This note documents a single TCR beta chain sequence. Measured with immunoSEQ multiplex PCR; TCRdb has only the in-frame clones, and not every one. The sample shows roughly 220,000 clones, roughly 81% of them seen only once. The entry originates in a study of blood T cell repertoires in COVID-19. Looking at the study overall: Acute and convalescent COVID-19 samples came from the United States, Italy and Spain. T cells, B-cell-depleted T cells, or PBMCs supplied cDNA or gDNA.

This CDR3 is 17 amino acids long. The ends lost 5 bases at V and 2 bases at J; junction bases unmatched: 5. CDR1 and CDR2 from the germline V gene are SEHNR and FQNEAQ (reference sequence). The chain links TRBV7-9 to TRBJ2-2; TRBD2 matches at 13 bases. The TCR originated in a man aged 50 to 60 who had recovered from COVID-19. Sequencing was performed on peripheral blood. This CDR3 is CASSPWTSGGNTGELFF. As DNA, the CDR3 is TGTGCCAGCAGCCCCTGGACTAGCGGGGGCAACACCGGGGAGCTGTTTTTT. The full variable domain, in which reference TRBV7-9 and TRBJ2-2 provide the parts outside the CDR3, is DTGVSQNPRHKITKRGQNVTFRCDPISEHNRLYWYRQTLGQGPEFLTYFQNEAQLEKSRLLSDRFSAERPKGSFSTLEIQRTEQGDSAMYLCASSPWTSGGNTGELFFGEGSRLTVL.